These 21 T cell receptor beta chains originate from one sample sequenced in a study of blood T cells in healthy people across ages. A second PCR of 7 to 11 cycles used a sample-barcoded 5' primer and a J-beta primer mix. TCRdb re-called the 5' RACE reads through MiXCR, storing one row per CDR3 protein. The table records 890,000 or so distinct CDR3 sequences, approximately 65% of them present only once. Specimen: blood. The source of these receptors is a man younger than 40 in good health.

On this clonotype: A read error may produce the germline difference seen at one junction end. This chain connects TRBV30 to TRBJ2-1; no definite D call. Germline V gene data show CDR1 as GTSNPN and CDR2 as SVGIG (reference sequence). The CDR3 spans 12 residues. The CDR3 DNA reads as TGTGCCTGGAGTCTCTCCGACAATGAGCAGTTCTTC. Encoded protein: CAWSLSDNEQFF.

The chain employs TRBV15 and TRBJ1-5, with no clear D. V gave up 1 base and J gave up 7 bases, with 14 bases separating them. CDR1 is LNHNV and CDR2 is YYDKDF in the germline V gene (reference sequence). This CDR3 has 15 residues. The CDR3 sequence: CATSRGDGDIQPQHF. In nucleotides, the CDR3 is TGTGCCACCAGCAGAGGAGACGGTGACATCCAGCCCCAGCATTTT.

This clonotype was counted only a few times. The chain is built from TRBV12-3 or TRBV12-4 and TRBJ2-3, with 8 positions matching TRBD2. Unmatched junction bases numbered 12, after V lost 5 bases and J lost 5 bases. CDR3 length: 16 amino acids. Written as DNA, the CDR3 is TGTGCCAGCAGTCCGTCGGCGGGGGGCTGGGGAGATACGCAGTATTTT. This codes for CASSPSAGGWGDTQYF.

The J gene is TRBJ2-7, the V gene TRBV20-1; D is uncertain. The CDR3 covers 12 residues. Germline V gene sequence: CDR1 DFQATT, CDR2 SNEGSKA (reference sequence). Trimming shortened V by 5 bases and J by 0 bases, and 8 bases separated the two germline ends. CDR3 sequence: CSAEESSYEQYF. CDR3 bases: TGCAGTGCTGAAGAAAGCTCCTACGAGCAGTACTTC.

About this clonotype itself: A junction end diverges from the germline sequence, so it may reflect a read error. The rearrangement joins TRBV4-3 to TRBJ1-5, with D unclear. The CDR3 is 15 residues long. Germline values: CDR1 LGHNA, CDR2 YSLEER. Written as DNA, the CDR3 is TGCGTCAGCAGCCCTAATGTCATTAGCAATCAGCCCCAGCATTTT. It codes for CVSSPNVISNQPQHF.

This chain joins TRBV7-2 and TRBJ1-2, with TRBD1 as a possible D gene (6 bases). Trimming shortened V by 0 bases and J by 5 bases, and 10 bases separated the two germline ends. Germline-derived CDR1 and CDR2 are SGHTA and FQGNSA. The CDR3 contains 14 residues. CDR3 DNA sequence: TGTGCCAGCAGCTTAGCCGAGGGGGGGTATGGCTACACCTTC. It translates to CASSLAEGGYGYTF.

The V and J genes are TRBV20-1 and TRBJ1-2; the D is unclear. The V gene's germline CDR1 is DFQATT and CDR2 SNEGSKA (reference sequence). The CDR3 sequence is 13 residues long. Trimming shortened V by 2 bases and J by 7 bases, and 14 bases separated the two germline ends. The CDR3 DNA is TGCAGTGCTAGACCGGTCGACGAGGGTGGCTACACCTTC. Protein product: CSARPVDEGGYTF.

The chain uses TRBV20-1 and TRBJ1-2; D unclear. Germline CDR1 reads DFQATT; CDR2 reads SNEGSKA (reference sequence). There are 12 residues in the CDR3. Trimming took off 0 bases at V and 8 bases at J, with 10 bases between the two ends. The DNA of the CDR3 is TGCAGTGCTAGAGACATTCCGGCGGGCTACACCTTC. Residues: CSARDIPAGYTF.

This clonotype was detected only once. The chain links TRBV2 to TRBJ2-4; 12 bases agree with TRBD2. The J call is doubtful: the DNA matches TRBJ2-5 better. The CDR3 is 15 amino acids. Germline V gives CDR1 SNHLY, CDR2 FYNNEI. The CDR3 region is CASSPRLAGAETQYF. The CDR3 region has the DNA TGTGCCAGCAGTCCACGACTAGCGGGGGCGGAGACCCAGTACTTC.

In nucleotides, the CDR3 is TGCAGCGTTGTCGGCGGGGGGGTTGGTGAGCAGTTCTTC. Amino acid sequence: CSVVGGGVGEQFF. This sequence joins TRBV29-1 and TRBJ2-1, with 9 positions matching TRBD2. CDR3 length equals 13 residues. Germline-derived CDR1 and CDR2 are SQVTM and ANQGSEA. The ends lost 4 bases at V and 9 bases at J; junction bases unmatched: 7.

The rearrangement joins TRBV2 to TRBJ2-7, with D possibly being TRBD1 (6 bases). Germline values: CDR1 SNHLY, CDR2 FYNNEI. This CDR3 spans 12 amino acids. The ends were cut back, 5 bases at V and 4 bases at J, with 9 bases in the middle. The CDR3 region has the DNA TGTGCCAGCAGTTACACAGGGTACGAGCAGTACTTC. This translates into CASSYTGYEQYF.

This chain connects TRBV6-2 or TRBV6-3 to TRBJ2-1; TRBD1 aligns across 9 bases. With V trimmed by 5 bases and J by 9 bases, 11 bases remained unmatched. The germline CDR1 and CDR2 sequences are MNHEY and SVGEGT. The length of the CDR3 is 15 residues. The CDR3 loop reads CASSEDRGLYGEQFF. DNA of the CDR3: TGTGCCAGCAGTGAGGACAGGGGCCTATATGGTGAGCAGTTCTTC.

The rearrangement joins TRBV2 to TRBJ2-4, with 9 nucleotides matching TRBD1. The J call may be wrong; the DNA end is better matched by TRBJ2-7. The CDR3 has 13 residues. The germline V gene has CDR1 SNHLY and CDR2 FYNNEI. CDR3 nucleotides: TGTGCCAGCAGTATATGGACAGGGGACGAGCAGTACTTC. It yields the protein CASSIWTGDEQYF.

The gene calls are TRBV2 and TRBJ2-7; D is unclear. This CDR3 has 15 residues. Germline values: CDR1 SNHLY, CDR2 FYNNEI. V gave up 5 bases and J gave up 1 base, with 15 bases separating them. The CDR3 sequence is CASSPPIALSYEQYF. CDR3 nucleotides: TGTGCCAGCAGTCCTCCTATCGCTTTGTCCTACGAGCAGTACTTC.

This clonotype was counted a few times. This chain links TRBV29-1 with TRBJ1-2; unclear D gene. V lost 8 bases, J lost 3 bases, and 13 bases lay in between. The CDR3 consists of 12 residues. Germline assignment: CDR1 SQVTM and CDR2 ANQGSEA. The CDR3, as DNA: TGCAGCTCCCCGGCCCCAGACTATGGCTACACCTTC. This gives the protein CSSPAPDYGYTF.

The chain has TRBV6-2 or TRBV6-3 and TRBJ2-6, with 8 bases lining up with TRBD2. There are 18 residues in the CDR3. CDR1 and CDR2 (germline): MNHEY, SVGEGT. J was trimmed by 2 bases and V by 2 bases; bases with no gene match: 8. The CDR3, as DNA: TGTGCCAGCAGTTACCCGGGGGGGATTCGGACTGGGGCCAACGTCCTGACTTTC. Amino acids: CASSYPGGIRTGANVLTF.

This sequence joins TRBV6-2 or TRBV6-3 and TRBJ2-5; TRBD1 aligns across 10 bases. The J segment lost 11 bases and the V segment lost 6 bases, leaving 12 bases of the junction unmatched. The CDR3 length is 14 residues. Per germline, CDR1 MNHEY and CDR2 SVGEGT. The DNA for the CDR3 is TGTGCCAGCAGCAGAGGGACAGGGGCTCAGGAGCAGTACTTC. It translates to CASSRGTGAQEQYF.

The chain couples TRBV3-1 to TRBJ2-3, with D possibly matching TRBD2 (6 bases). V lost 0 bases and J 4 bases, leaving 20 bases between the germline ends. CDR1 and CDR2 from the germline V gene are LGHDT and YNNKEL (reference sequence). The CDR3 extends over 18 amino acids. DNA of the CDR3: TGTGCCAGCAGCCAAGATCGGGGCAGCGGGCCAGACCCAGATACGCAGTATTTT. Translation: CASSQDRGSGPDPDTQYF.

The rearrangement joins TRBV12-3 or TRBV12-4 to TRBJ2-1; D unclear. The CDR3 is 12 amino acids. The V gene lost 7 bases and the J gene lost 6 bases, with 10 bases spanning the gap. The CDR3 here is CASTHSSNEQFF. Written as DNA, the CDR3 is TGTGCCAGCACCCATAGCAGCAATGAGCAGTTCTTC.

The rearrangement links TRBV20-1 to TRBJ2-7, with 7 bases identical to TRBD2. The V gene end was trimmed by 1 base and the J gene end by 4 bases; junction bases not matched to a gene: 7. The CDR3 loop spans 14 amino acids. The germline CDR1 and CDR2 sequences are DFQATT and SNEGSKA (reference sequence). The CDR3 nucleotides read TGCAGTGCTAGAGGTGGCAGGGAGGGATACGAGCAGTACTTC. This gives the protein CSARGGREGYEQYF.

Note on this clonotype: Compared with germline, one end of the junction differs, possibly owing to a read error. This chain joins TRBV28 and TRBJ2-7; a weak D match, TRBD1 (7 bases). Germline V gives CDR1 MDHEN, CDR2 SYDVKM. The CDR3 totals 13 residues. CDR3 sequence reads: CASSGGTAYEQHF. The DNA of the CDR3 is TGTGCCAGCAGTGGCGGGACAGCCTACGAGCAGCACTTC. Using reference TRBV28 and TRBJ2-7 for the parts outside the CDR3, the full variable domain is DVKVTQSSRYLVKRTGEKVFLECVQDMDHENMFWYRQDPGLGLRLIYFSYDVKMKEKGDIPEGYSVSREKKERFSLILESASTNQTSMYLCASSGGTAYEQHFGPGTRLTVT.